This paragraph covers one T cell receptor beta chain sequence. Antigen: not known. By quantitative 5'-RACE with molecular barcodes, the TCR beta libraries were made. TCRdb called the 5' RACE reads again in MiXCR, with one record for every CDR3 protein. The sample shows a few hundred thousand distinct CDR3 sequences, over 9.5% of them seen only once. The data were obtained in a study of CD8 T cells in ankylosing spondylitis. V lost 5 bases to trimming and J lost 3 bases; unmatched junction nucleotides: 8. The germline CDR1 and CDR2 sequences are SNHLY and FYNNEI. There are 16 residues in the CDR3. Findings and limits, study-wide: CD8+ disease-linked clones were present at relatively low frequencies in blood. Blood from ankylosing spondylitis patients appeared to carry a characteristic roughly 8-variant TCR beta motif.

The TCR originated in a male donor with ankylosing spondylitis. The sequenced material came from blood, either unsorted or a sorted T cell fraction (not recorded which). The V gene is TRBV2, the J gene TRBJ2-1; TRBD2 matches 9 bases. CDR3 sequence reads: CASSRLAGDYYNEQFF. CDR3 in DNA: TGTGCCAGCAGTCGTTTAGCGGGAGATTACTACAATGAGCAGTTCTTC.